This T cell receptor (beta chain) was found in a study of Tregs in tolerant kidney transplant recipients. TCRdb's table, derived via immunoSEQ multiplex PCR, lists solely in-frame clones and lacks some. Altogether approximately 260,000 clones are present, 84% being singletons, with the ten largest covering around 0.64%. As for this clone: Its matching antigen is unknown.

The germline V gene has CDR1 LNHDA and CDR2 SQIVND (reference sequence). V lost 4 bases, J lost 4 bases, and 4 bases stayed unmatched. There are 15 residues in the CDR3. The study, taken as a whole, reports: Findings come from small patient numbers and require larger validation. No direct test of biological reproducibility was done here. Activated donor B cell expansion appeared to reveal the most relevant donor-specific TCRbeta repertoire.

The chain links TRBV19 to TRBJ2-1, with 10 bases that match TRBD2. The sequenced sample consisted of CD4+ T cells from blood. This clonotype originated in a human donor in good health. The CDR3 spells CASSTGTSAYNEQFF. The CDR3, as DNA: TGTGCCAGTAGTACAGGGACTAGCGCTTACAATGAGCAGTTCTTC.